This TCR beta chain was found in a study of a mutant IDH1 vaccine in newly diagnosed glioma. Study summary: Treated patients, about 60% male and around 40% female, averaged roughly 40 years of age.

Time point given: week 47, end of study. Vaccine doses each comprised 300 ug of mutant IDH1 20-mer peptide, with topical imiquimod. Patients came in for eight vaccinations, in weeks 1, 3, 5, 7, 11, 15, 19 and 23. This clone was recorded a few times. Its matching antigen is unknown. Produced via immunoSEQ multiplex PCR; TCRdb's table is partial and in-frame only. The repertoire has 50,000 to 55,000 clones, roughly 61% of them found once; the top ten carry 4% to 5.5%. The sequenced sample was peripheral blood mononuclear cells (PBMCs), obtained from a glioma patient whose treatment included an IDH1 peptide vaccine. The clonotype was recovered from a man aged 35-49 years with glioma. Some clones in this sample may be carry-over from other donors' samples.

The CDR3 loop reads CASRVGTQKGKLFF. The CDR3 DNA follows: TGCGCCAGCAGGGTAGGGACCCAAAAGGGAAAACTGTTTTTT. This rearrangement joins TRBV10-1 to TRBJ1-4; a possible D gene is TRBD1 (5 bases). This CDR3 comprises 14 residues. Trimming stripped 6 bases from V and 10 bases from J, with 18 bases between. Looked up from germline, CDR1 is WNHNN and CDR2 is SYGVQD (reference sequence).